The clone carrying this T cell receptor beta chain was counted many times. The antigen is undetermined. Germline V gives CDR1 ENHRY, CDR2 SYGVKD. V dropped 2 bases and J dropped 0 bases, with 16 bases sitting between them. The CDR3 is made up of 17 amino acids. The data were taken from a study of T cells in Graves' hyperthyroidism and ophthalmopathy. Study findings and constraints: Onset of ophthalmopathy came a median 6.5 months after the model predicted it.

The TCR beta CDR3 regions underwent amplification using RNA transcripts as the source. Initially, a first-round RT-PCR of the TCR CDR3 employed the HTBI primer set. Each CDR3 protein gets one entry after TCRdb re-called the multiplex PCR reads with MiXCR. The sample has hundreds of thousands of distinct CDR3 sequences, roughly 46% seen once. This receptor was obtained from a woman aged 18-29 years with Graves' hyperthyroidism. The rearrangement uses TRBV10-3 and TRBJ1-2; D gene ambiguous. The sample comprised peripheral blood or thyroid tissue (not recorded which). The CDR3 DNA reads as TGTGCCATCAGTGAGACTGCTGGCTTACTAGCTAACTATGGCTACACCTTC. Protein sequence: CAISETAGLLANYGYTF.